This T cell receptor (beta chain) is drawn from a study of T cells in Graves' hyperthyroidism and ophthalmopathy. General study points: Researchers found most expanded thyroid clonotypes above 0.001 in blood as well.

V lost 1 base and J lost 4, with 28 bases in between. The CDR3 length is 20 residues. CDR1 is SGHTA, CDR2 FQGNSA, per germline. Worth noting for this clonotype: Its matching antigen is unknown.

Amplification targeted TCR beta CDR3 regions from RNA transcripts. Carried out on the TCR CDR3, a first-round RT-PCR used the HTBI primer set. TCRdb reanalysed the multiplex PCR reads using MiXCR and keeps one entry per CDR3 protein. Among nearly 750,000 distinct CDR3 sequences listed, just over 35% were seen once. The receptor was isolated from a woman aged 40 to 55 with Graves' hyperthyroidism. The V gene is TRBV7-2, the J gene TRBJ1-1, with D possibly being TRBD1 (6 bases). The sequencing sample was made of blood. CDR3 DNA sequence: TGTGCCAGCAGCTTAGTTAGGATAGGGGGGCAGGTAGCGAGGATCACTGAAGCTTTCTTT. This codes for CASSLVRIGGQVARITEAFF.